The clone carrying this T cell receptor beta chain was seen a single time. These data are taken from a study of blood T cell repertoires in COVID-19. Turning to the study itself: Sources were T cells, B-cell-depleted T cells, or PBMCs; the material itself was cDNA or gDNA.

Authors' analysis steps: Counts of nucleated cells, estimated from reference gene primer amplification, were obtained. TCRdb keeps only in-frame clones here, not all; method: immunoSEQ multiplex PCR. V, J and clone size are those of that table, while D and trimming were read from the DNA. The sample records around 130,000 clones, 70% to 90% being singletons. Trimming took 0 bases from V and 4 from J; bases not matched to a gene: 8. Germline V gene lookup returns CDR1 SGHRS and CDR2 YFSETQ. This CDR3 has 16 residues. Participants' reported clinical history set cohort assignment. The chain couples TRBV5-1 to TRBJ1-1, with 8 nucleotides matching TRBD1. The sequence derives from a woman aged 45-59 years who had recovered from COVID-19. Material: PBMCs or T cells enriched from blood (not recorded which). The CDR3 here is CASSLGQGISGTEAFF. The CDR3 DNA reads TGCGCCAGCAGCTTGGGACAGGGGATTAGTGGCACTGAAGCTTTCTTT. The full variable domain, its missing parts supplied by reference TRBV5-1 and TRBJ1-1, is KAGVTQTPRYLIKTRGQQVTLSCSPISGHRSVSWYQQTPGQGLQFLFEYFSETQRNKGNFPGRFSGRQFSNSRSEMNVSTLELGDSALYLCASSLGQGISGTEAFFGQGTRLTVV.